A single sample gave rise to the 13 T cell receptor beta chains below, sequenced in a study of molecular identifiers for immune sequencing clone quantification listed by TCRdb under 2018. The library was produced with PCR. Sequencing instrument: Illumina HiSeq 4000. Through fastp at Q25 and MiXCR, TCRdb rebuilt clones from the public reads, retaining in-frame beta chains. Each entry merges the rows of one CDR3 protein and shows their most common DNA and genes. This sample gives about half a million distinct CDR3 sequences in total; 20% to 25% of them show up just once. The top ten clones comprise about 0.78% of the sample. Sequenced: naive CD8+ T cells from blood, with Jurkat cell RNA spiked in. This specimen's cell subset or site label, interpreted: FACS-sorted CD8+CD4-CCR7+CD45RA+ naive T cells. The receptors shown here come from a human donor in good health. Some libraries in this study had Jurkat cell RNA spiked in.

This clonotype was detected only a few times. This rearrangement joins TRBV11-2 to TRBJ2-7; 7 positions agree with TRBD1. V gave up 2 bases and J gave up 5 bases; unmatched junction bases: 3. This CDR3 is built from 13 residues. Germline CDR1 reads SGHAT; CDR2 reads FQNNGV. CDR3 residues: CASSLTGAHEQYF. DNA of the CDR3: TGTGCCAGCAGCTTAACAGGGGCCCACGAGCAGTACTTC.

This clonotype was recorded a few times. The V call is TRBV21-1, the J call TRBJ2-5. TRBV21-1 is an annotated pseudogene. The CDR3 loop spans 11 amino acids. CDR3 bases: TGTGCCAGCAGCAAGAACCAGACCCAGTACTTC. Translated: CASSKNQTQYF.

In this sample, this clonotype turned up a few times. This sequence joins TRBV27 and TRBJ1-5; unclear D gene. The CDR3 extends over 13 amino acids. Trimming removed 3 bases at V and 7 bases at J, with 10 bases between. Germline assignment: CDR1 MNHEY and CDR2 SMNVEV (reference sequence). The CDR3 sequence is CASSFSTGQPQHF. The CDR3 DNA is TGTGCCAGCAGTTTTTCGACGGGCCAGCCCCAGCATTTT.

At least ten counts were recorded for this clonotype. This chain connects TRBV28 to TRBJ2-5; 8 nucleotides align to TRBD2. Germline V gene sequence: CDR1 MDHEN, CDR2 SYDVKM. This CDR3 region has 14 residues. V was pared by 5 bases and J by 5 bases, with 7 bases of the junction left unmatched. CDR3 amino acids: CASSPRGVVETQYF. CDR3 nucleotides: TGTGCCAGCAGTCCGCGGGGGGTCGTCGAGACCCAGTACTTC.

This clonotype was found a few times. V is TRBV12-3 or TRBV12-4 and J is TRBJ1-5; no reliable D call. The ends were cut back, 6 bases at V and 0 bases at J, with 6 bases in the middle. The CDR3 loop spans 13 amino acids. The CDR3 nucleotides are TGTGCCAGCAGAGCAGGTAGCAATCAGCCCCAGCATTTT. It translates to CASRAGSNQPQHF.

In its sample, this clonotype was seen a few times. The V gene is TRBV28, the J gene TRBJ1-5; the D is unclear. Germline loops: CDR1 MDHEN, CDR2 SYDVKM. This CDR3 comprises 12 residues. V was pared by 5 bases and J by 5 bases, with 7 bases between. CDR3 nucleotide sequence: TGTGCCAGCAGTGACGACGATCAGCCCCAGCATTTT. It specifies CASSDDDQPQHF.

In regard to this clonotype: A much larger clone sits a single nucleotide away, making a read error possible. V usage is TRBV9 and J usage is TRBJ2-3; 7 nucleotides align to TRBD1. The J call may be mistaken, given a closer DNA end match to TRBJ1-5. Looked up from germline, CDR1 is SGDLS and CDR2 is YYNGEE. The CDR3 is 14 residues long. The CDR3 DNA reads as TGTGCCAGCAGCGTAGGAGGGGGCGCAGATACGCAGCATTTT. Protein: CASSVGGGADTQHF.

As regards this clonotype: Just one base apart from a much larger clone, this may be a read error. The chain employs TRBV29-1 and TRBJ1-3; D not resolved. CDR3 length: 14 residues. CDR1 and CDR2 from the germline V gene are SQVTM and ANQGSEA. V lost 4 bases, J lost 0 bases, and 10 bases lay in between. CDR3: CSVVVGSSGNTIYF. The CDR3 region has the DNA TGCAGCGTTGTGGTGGGCAGCTCTGGAAACACCATATATTTT.

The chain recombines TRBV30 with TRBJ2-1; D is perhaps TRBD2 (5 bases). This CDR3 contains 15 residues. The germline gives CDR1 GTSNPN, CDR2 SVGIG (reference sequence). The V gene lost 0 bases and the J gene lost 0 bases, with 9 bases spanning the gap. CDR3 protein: CAWSVERNSYNEQFF. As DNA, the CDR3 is TGTGCCTGGAGTGTAGAGCGGAACTCCTACAATGAGCAGTTCTTC.

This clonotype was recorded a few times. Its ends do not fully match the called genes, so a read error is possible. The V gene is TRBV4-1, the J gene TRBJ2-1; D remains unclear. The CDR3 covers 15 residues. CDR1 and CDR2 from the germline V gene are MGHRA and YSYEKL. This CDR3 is CASSQDMGQLNEQFF. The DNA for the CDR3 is TGCGCCAGCAGCCAAGATATGGGCCAACTCAATGAGCAGTTTTTC.

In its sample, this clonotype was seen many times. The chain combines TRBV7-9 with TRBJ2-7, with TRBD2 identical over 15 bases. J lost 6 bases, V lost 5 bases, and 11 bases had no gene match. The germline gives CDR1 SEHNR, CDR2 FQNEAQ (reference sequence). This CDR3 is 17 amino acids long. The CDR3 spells CASSLRTSGRAAVEQYF. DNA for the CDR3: TGTGCCAGCAGCCTCAGGACTAGCGGGAGGGCCGCGGTCGAGCAGTACTTC.

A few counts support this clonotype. The CDR3 sequence is CASTGARASEAFF. The CDR3 bases are TGTGCCAGCACCGGGGCTAGGGCCTCTGAAGCTTTCTTT. The chain recombines TRBV25-1 with TRBJ1-1, with a possible D match to TRBD1 (5 bases). The CDR3 sequence is 13 residues long. Germline CDR1 and CDR2: MGHDK and SYGVNS. The V end was cut by 7 bases, the J end by 6 bases, with 15 bases between.

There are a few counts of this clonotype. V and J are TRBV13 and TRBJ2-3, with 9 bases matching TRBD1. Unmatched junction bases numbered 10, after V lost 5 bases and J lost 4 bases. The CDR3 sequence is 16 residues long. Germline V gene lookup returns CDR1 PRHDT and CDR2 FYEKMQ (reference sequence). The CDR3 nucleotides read TGTGCCAGCAGCCCCGGGACAGGGACTTTCGCAGATACGCAGTATTTT. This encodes CASSPGTGTFADTQYF.